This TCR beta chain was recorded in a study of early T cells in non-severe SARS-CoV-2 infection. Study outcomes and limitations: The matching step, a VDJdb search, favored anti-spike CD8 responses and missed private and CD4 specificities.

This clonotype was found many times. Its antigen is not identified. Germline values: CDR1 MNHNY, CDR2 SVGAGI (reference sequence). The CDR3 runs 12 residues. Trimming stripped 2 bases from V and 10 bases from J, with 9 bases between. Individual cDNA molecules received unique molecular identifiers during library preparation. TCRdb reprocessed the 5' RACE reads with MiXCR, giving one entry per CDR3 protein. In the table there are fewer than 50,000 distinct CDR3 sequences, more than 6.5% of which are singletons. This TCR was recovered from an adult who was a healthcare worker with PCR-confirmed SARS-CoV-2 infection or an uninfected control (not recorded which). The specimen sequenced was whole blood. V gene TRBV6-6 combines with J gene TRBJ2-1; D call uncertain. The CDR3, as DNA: TGTGCCAGCAGTTACAGGGTACGGGAGCAGTTCTTC. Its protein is CASSYRVREQFF.